The 25 T cell receptor beta chains given below trace back to one sample, sequenced in a study of cytomegalovirus exposure and HLA in healthy donors. With 60 Vbeta and 13 Jbeta primers, the PCR was carried out. Clones were sequenced by immunoSEQ multiplex PCR, and TCRdb holds only the in-frame ones, with some missing. The repertoire consists of under 150,000 clones, with roughly 80% occurring once and the leading ten covering more than 2.5%. Sequenced sample: PBMCs. Receptors originate from a male donor in good health and CMV-seronegative.

This sequence joins TRBV11-2 and TRBJ2-7; 10 bases match TRBD2. Losses at the gene ends were 4 bases for V and 6 bases for J; bases not matched to a gene: 15. There are 17 residues in the CDR3. Per germline, CDR1 SGHAT and CDR2 FQNNGV. CDR3 in DNA: TGTGCCAGCAGCTCCCGGGCGGCAGCGGGGGGGCTTTTCGAGCAGTACTTC. Translated, it gives CASSSRAAAGGLFEQYF.

The rearrangement uses TRBV19 and TRBJ1-4, with D possibly being TRBD1 (5 bases). V was trimmed by 5 bases and J by 8 bases, leaving 15 bases between them. Per the germline V gene, CDR1 is LNHDA and CDR2 is SQIVND (reference sequence). The CDR3 runs 14 residues. The CDR3 sequence: CASSANAGREKLFF. The CDR3, as DNA: TGTGCCAGTAGTGCAAATGCAGGGCGAGAAAAACTGTTTTTT.

The chain has TRBV27 and TRBJ2-7; possibly TRBD2 for D (6 bases). The germline V and J ends were trimmed by 2 bases and 3 bases, with 14 bases remaining between them. Germline V gives CDR1 MNHEY, CDR2 SMNVEV (reference sequence). CDR3 size: 15 residues. This chain's CDR3 is CASSLGQGGSYEQYF. DNA for the CDR3: TGTGCCAGCAGTTTAGGGCAGGGAGGAAGCTACGAGCAGTACTTC.

The chain employs TRBV27 and TRBJ1-1; D may be TRBD1 (6 bases). Germline V gene sequence: CDR1 MNHEY, CDR2 SMNVEV (reference sequence). The CDR3 has 13 residues. With 4 bases removed from V and 1 base from J, the gap between germline ends came to 7 bases. The CDR3 DNA is TGTGCCAGCAGTTCGGGACAGAACACTGAAGCTTTCTTT. Protein product: CASSSGQNTEAFF.

The rearrangement joins TRBV27 to TRBJ2-7; 13 nucleotides align to TRBD2. This CDR3 contains 16 residues. The germline V gene has CDR1 MNHEY and CDR2 SMNVEV (reference sequence). With 3 bases clipped from V and 5 bases from J, the junction kept 7 bases outside the gene matches. The chain's CDR3 is CASSFLTSGRNNEQYF. The CDR3 DNA reads TGTGCCAGCAGTTTTCTGACTAGCGGGAGGAACAACGAGCAGTACTTC.

V usage is TRBV7-6 and J usage is TRBJ2-3; possible D gene TRBD1, 6 bases. The V gene lost 5 bases and the J gene lost 0 bases, with 12 bases spanning the gap. Germline loops: CDR1 SGHVS, CDR2 FNYEAQ. CDR3 size: 15 residues. The CDR3 here is CASSRLQGSTDTQYF. For the CDR3, the DNA is TGTGCCAGCAGCCGCTTGCAGGGGAGCACAGATACGCAGTATTTT.

The CDR3 reads CASSDSSGAGGVVNEQFF. The CDR3, as DNA: TGTGCCAGCAGTGACTCGAGTGGTGCGGGAGGGGTGGTGAATGAGCAGTTCTTC. V usage is TRBV6-4 and J usage is TRBJ2-1; 9 bases are shared with TRBD2. CDR3 size: 18 residues. J gave up 7 bases and V 0 bases, and 13 bases lay outside the gene matches. Germline lookup yields CDR1 MRHNA and CDR2 SNTAGT.

Only one count was recorded for this clone. The CDR3 protein is CASSLGTGNQPQHF. In DNA form, the CDR3 reads TGTGCCAGCAGCTTAGGGACAGGGAATCAGCCCCAGCATTTT. The chain is built from TRBV7-9 and TRBJ1-5; 8 nucleotides line up with TRBD1. After removal of 1 base from V and 4 bases from J, the junction contained 0 bases not matched to a gene. Germline assignment: CDR1 SEHNR and CDR2 FQNEAQ (reference sequence). The length of the CDR3 is 14 residues. Filled out from reference TRBV7-9 and TRBJ1-5, the complete variable domain reads DTGVSQNPRHKITKRGQNVTFRCDPISEHNRLYWYRQTLGQGPEFLTYFQNEAQLEKSRLLSDRFSAERPKGSFSTLEIQRTEQGDSAMYLCASSLGTGNQPQHFGDGTRLSIL.

This chain uses TRBV7-2 with TRBJ1-1, with D uncertain. Germline lookup yields CDR1 SGHTA and CDR2 FQGNSA. This CDR3 comprises 12 residues. The V end was cut by 1 base, the J end by 8 bases, with 8 bases between. In DNA form, the CDR3 reads TGTGCCAGCAGCTTAGATGGCAGGGAAGCTTTCTTT. Its translation is CASSLDGREAFF.

This chain connects TRBV4-3 to TRBJ2-2; D may be TRBD2 (6 bases). The CDR3 has 16 residues. V lost 0 bases and J lost 7, with 15 bases in between. The germline CDR1 and CDR2 sequences are LGHNA and YSLEER. In DNA, the CDR3 is TGCGCCAGCAGCCAAGAAAGCCGCGGGGAGTACGGGGAGCTGTTTTTT. It translates to CASSQESRGEYGELFF.

CDR3 sequence (DNA): TGTGCCAGCACAGGACAGGCCCTAGATGGCTACACCTTC. It codes for CASTGQALDGYTF. This chain links TRBV6-1 with TRBJ1-2, with 7 nucleotides matching TRBD1. The V and J ends lost 7 bases and 6 bases, in that order; junction bases with no gene match: 8. The CDR3 has 13 amino acids. Germline lookup yields CDR1 MNHNS and CDR2 SASEGT.

This clone was seen a few times. The V call is TRBV19, the J call TRBJ2-7, with 8 bases lining up with TRBD1. Trimming took 3 bases from V and 0 from J; bases not matched to a gene: 4. Germline-derived CDR1 and CDR2 are LNHDA and SQIVND (reference sequence). This CDR3 has 15 residues. The CDR3 here is CASSIRTGSSYEQYF. Written as DNA, the CDR3 is TGTGCCAGTAGTATCCGGACAGGGAGCTCCTACGAGCAGTACTTC.

This chain links TRBV6-5 with TRBJ1-4; TRBD1 might be the D (6 bases). CDR3 length: 16 residues. The germline V gene has CDR1 MNHEY and CDR2 SVGAGI. The ends were cut back, 2 bases at V and 4 bases at J, with 14 bases in the middle. The CDR3 DNA reads TGTGCCAGCAGTTACGCCAGGGGCTCGGGTAATGAAAAACTGTTTTTT. This sequence encodes CASSYARGSGNEKLFF.

J is TRBJ2-5 and V is TRBV7-2; TRBD2 agrees at 15 bases. CDR1 and CDR2 from the germline V gene are SGHTA and FQGNSA. The CDR3 length is 17 residues. With 5 bases clipped from V and 7 bases from J, the junction kept 11 bases outside the gene matches. CDR3 sequence (DNA): TGTGCCAGCAGCACCAGATGGACTAGCGGGAGGGCCTGGACCCAGTACTTC. This gives the protein CASSTRWTSGRAWTQYF.

CDR3 loop: CASSVDGGGSLTDTQYF. The CDR3 DNA reads TGTGCCAGCAGCGTAGATGGGGGGGGGTCCCTCACAGATACGCAGTATTTT. The rearrangement links TRBV9 to TRBJ2-3, with 7 positions matching TRBD2. V trimming: 0 bases; J trimming: 2 bases; junction bases outside the gene matches: 9. This CDR3 region has 17 residues. Germline loops: CDR1 SGDLS, CDR2 YYNGEE.

The CDR3 sequence is CASSQDRNRETQYF. In DNA form, the CDR3 reads TGTGCCAGCAGTCAGGACAGAAATCGAGAGACCCAGTACTTC. The V gene is TRBV6-5, the J gene TRBJ2-5; possible D gene TRBD1, 6 bases. Germline V gene data show CDR1 as MNHEY and CDR2 as SVGAGI. V lost 5 bases and J lost 4, with 14 bases in between. The CDR3 runs 14 residues.

The chain uses TRBV6-1 and TRBJ1-6; D unresolved. Germline loops: CDR1 MNHNS, CDR2 SASEGT. The CDR3 is made up of 15 amino acids. Deletions cut 3 bases from V and 7 bases from J, with 13 bases between. The CDR3 DNA follows: TGTGCCAGCAGTGAGGTCGTAACAAACAATTCACCCCTCCACTTT. It translates to CASSEVVTNNSPLHF.

This chain joins TRBV7-9 and TRBJ2-3, with 10 bases fitting TRBD2. CDR3 size: 15 residues. J lost 3 bases, V lost 5 bases, and 5 bases had no gene match. Germline CDR1 is SEHNR and CDR2 is FQNEAQ (reference sequence). CDR3: CASSQTSGITDTQYF. The CDR3 bases are TGTGCCAGCAGCCAAACTAGCGGGATTACAGATACGCAGTATTTT.

V and J are TRBV7-9 and TRBJ2-2, with TRBD2 matching over 13 bases. This CDR3 comprises 17 residues. CDR1 is SEHNR and CDR2 is FQNEAQ in the germline V gene (reference sequence). The ends lost 6 bases at V and 1 base at J; junction bases unmatched: 5. The CDR3, as DNA: TGTGCCAGCAGGGGGGGACTAGCGGGACTGAACACCGGGGAGCTGTTTTTT. As protein: CASRGGLAGLNTGELFF.

This clone was observed once. The chain has TRBV30 and TRBJ1-1; D possibly corresponds to TRBD1 (5 bases). The CDR3 is made up of 14 amino acids. The V and J ends lost 5 bases and 6 bases respectively, with 19 bases between them. Germline V lookup: CDR1 GTSNPN, CDR2 SVGIG (reference sequence). The DNA of the CDR3 is TGTGCCTGGGGCGACAGCCCTACCGTTGCTGAAGCTTTCTTT. Translated, it gives CAWGDSPTVAEAFF.

The rearrangement joins TRBV4-3 to TRBJ1-2; D perhaps matches TRBD1 (5 bases). The germline V gene encodes CDR1 LGHNA and CDR2 YSLEER. The V end was cut by 0 bases, the J end by 6 bases, with 14 bases between. The CDR3 contains 15 residues. The CDR3 loop is CASSQEGTWAHGYTF. In DNA form, the CDR3 reads TGCGCCAGCAGCCAAGAGGGGACTTGGGCGCATGGCTACACCTTC.

The V call is TRBV5-4, the J call TRBJ1-2; D is unresolved. Germline V gene sequence: CDR1 SGHNT, CDR2 YYREEE (reference sequence). CDR3 length: 15 residues. Trimming removed 5 bases from V and 0 bases from J, with 14 bases in between. CDR3 coding DNA: TGTGCCAGCAGATACCGCGGAGCCACTAACTATGGCTACACCTTC. Its translation is CASRYRGATNYGYTF.

The chain links TRBV5-6 to TRBJ1-1; D unclear. Trimming shortened V by 2 bases and J by 2 bases, and 10 bases separated the two germline ends. There are 14 residues in the CDR3. CDR1 is SGHDT, CDR2 YYEEEE, per germline. In nucleotides, the CDR3 is TGTGCCAGCAGCTTTGAGGGAATTAACACTGAAGCTTTCTTT. As protein: CASSFEGINTEAFF.

The chain carries TRBV5-1 and TRBJ2-1; 8 bases agree with TRBD2. The CDR3 is 15 residues long. Per germline, CDR1 SGHRS and CDR2 YFSETQ. The V and J ends lost 5 bases and 2 bases, in that order; junction bases with no gene match: 6. The CDR3 sequence: CASRLAGLTYNEQFF. CDR3 sequence (DNA): TGCGCCAGCAGGTTAGCGGGGCTAACCTACAATGAGCAGTTCTTC.

This clone has more than one count but fewer than ten. The V and J genes are TRBV12-5 and TRBJ1-1, with D uncertain. Looked up from germline, CDR1 is LGHNT and CDR2 is FRNRAP. Between the trimmed V and J ends, which lost 6 bases and 0 bases, there was a span of 5 bases. The CDR3 length is 12 residues. The CDR3 bases are TGTGCTAGTGGCTACTTGAACACTGAAGCTTTCTTT. Its protein is CASGYLNTEAFF.